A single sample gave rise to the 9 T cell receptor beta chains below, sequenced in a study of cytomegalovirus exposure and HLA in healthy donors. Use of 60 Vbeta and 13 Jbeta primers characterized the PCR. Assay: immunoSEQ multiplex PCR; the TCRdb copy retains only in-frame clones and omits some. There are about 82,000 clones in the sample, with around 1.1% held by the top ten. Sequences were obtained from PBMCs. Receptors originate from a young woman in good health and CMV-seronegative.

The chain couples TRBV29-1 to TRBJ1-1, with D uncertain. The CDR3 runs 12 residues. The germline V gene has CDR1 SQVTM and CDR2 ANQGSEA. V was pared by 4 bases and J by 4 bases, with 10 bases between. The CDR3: CSVVRAGTEAFF. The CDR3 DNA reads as TGCAGCGTTGTTAGGGCGGGCACTGAAGCTTTCTTT.

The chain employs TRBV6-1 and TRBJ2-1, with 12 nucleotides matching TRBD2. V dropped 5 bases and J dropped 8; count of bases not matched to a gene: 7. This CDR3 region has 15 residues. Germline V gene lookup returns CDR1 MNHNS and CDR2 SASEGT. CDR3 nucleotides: TGTGCCAGCAGTAGACTAGCGGGAGACACCGATGAGCAGTTCTTC. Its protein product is CASSRLAGDTDEQFF.

CDR3: CASSQDPAGANTEAFF. The CDR3 bases are TGTGCCAGCAGCCAAGATCCCGCAGGGGCAAACACTGAAGCTTTCTTT. J is TRBJ1-1 and V is TRBV4-2, with D possibly matching TRBD1 (6 bases). V was shortened by 0 bases and J by 2 bases, with 13 bases between the two germline ends. Per germline, CDR1 LGHNA and CDR2 YNFKEQ. CDR3 length: 16 residues.

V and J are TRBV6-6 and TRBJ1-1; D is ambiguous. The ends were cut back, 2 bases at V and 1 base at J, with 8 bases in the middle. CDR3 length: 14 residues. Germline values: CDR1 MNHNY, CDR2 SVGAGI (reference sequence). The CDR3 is CASSYEFPNTEAFF. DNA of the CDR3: TGTGCCAGCAGTTACGAGTTTCCGAACACTGAAGCTTTCTTT.

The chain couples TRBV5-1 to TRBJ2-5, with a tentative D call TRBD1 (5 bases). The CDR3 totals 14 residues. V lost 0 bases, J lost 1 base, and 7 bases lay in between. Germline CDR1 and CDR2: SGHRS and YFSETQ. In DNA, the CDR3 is TGCGCCAGCAGCTTGGCCCAGGGCCAAGAGACCCAGTACTTC. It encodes CASSLAQGQETQYF.

The CDR3 DNA sequence: TGTGCCAGCAGTGAAGTAGTAGGGGACTCTGGCTACACCTTC. This encodes CASSEVVGDSGYTF. This sequence joins TRBV6-1 and TRBJ1-2, with D tentatively TRBD1 (5 bases). Germline V gives CDR1 MNHNS, CDR2 SASEGT. The V end was cut by 1 base, the J end by 7 bases, with 13 bases between. The length of the CDR3 is 14 residues.

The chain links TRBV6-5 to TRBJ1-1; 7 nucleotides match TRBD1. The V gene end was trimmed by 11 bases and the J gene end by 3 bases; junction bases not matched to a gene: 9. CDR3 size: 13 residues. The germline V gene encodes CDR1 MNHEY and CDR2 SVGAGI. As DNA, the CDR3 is TGTGCCTCCCTGAGGCAGGGGGACACTGAAGCTTTCTTT. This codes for CASLRQGDTEAFF.

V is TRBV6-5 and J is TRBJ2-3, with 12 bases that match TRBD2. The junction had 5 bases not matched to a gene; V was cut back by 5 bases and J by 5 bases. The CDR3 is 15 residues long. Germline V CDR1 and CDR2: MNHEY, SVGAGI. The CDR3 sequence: CASSPLAGGRDTQYF. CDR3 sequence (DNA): TGTGCCAGCAGTCCTCTAGCGGGAGGGCGAGATACGCAGTATTTT.

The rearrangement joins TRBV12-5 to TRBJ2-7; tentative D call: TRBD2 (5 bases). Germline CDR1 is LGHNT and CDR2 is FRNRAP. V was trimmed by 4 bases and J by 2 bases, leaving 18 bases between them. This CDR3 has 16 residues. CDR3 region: CASGSYPPHSAYEQYF. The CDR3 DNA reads TGTGCTAGTGGTTCCTACCCACCACATAGCGCCTACGAGCAGTACTTC.